The present entry profiles one TCR beta chain with its context. There is no known antigen for this receptor. It has no much larger one-base neighbor in the sample; base qualities were not kept. The source of the sample is a study of Tregs in tolerant kidney transplant recipients (dated by TCRdb to about 2019). Broadly, across the study: Transplants used related donors with nonmyeloablative bone marrow transplantation; mixed chimerism was transient in the human trials. The study applied TCRbeta sequencing to find donor-specific regulatory T cells before combined kidney and bone marrow transplantation and then followed those same cells after transplant. Broad study findings and their caveats: Donor-specific Treg expansion was found to exceed global Treg expansion in tolerant patients, suggesting antigen-driven rather than nonspecific expansion. The most biologically relevant and donor-specific TCRbeta repertoire appeared to be identified by expanding Tregs with activated donor B cells. Biological reproducibility was not examined directly, but technical replication error appeared to be minimal. Because only a small number of patients were included, the study had limitations, and the results will need to be validated in larger populations as well as under other immunosuppression protocols. For some patients the PCR primers changed over time, which made it impossible to compare the samples from those patients at the nucleotide level.

V loses 6 bases of germline sequence and J loses 5 bases, and the interval between the two ends is 16 bases. The germline V gene yields SNHLY for CDR1 and FYNNEI for CDR2. Including cysteine and phenylalanine, the CDR3 has 15 amino acids. The sequence is cut down to CDR3 DNA, 45 bases in frame from base 1. For TCRbeta CDR3 sequencing, genomic DNA was extracted from sorted cells using the QIAGEN DNeasy Blood and Tissue Kit. High-throughput TCRbeta CDR3 sequencing, which included PCR amplification with bias correction and internal controls, was done commercially through immunoSEQ. The paper's data handling went like this. Unique productive TCRbeta sequences were defined by CDR3 nucleotide sequence where primers matched, and otherwise by CDR3 amino acid sequence together with Vbeta and Jbeta genes. To correct sorting error, sequences shared between sorted populations at a frequency ratio of 2:1 or less were removed; the rest were assigned to the higher population. A sequence counted as donor-reactive if, in CFSE-low cells, the sequence had a frequency of at least 0.01% and was expanded at least 5-fold compared with unstimulated cells. Jensen-Shannon divergence calculated on the top 100 TCRbeta sequences ranked by frequency was used to measure repertoire divergence. For any sample with multiple sequencing runs, sorting error was corrected in each run separately before the runs were pooled. Held by TCRdb, this immuneACCESS table contains in-frame sequences only and omits some clones. Under half of the omission traces to an unresolved V gene where checked; the cause of the rest is unknown. That table furnishes V, J and clone size, whereas the DNA furnished D and trimming. The sample records about 110,000 clones, around 90% of which are singletons. Clones ranked in the top ten supply 0.34% of the sample.

The time point label corresponds to: blood sample drawn before combined kidney and bone marrow transplant. Unstimulated Tregs (CD4+CD25+CD127-), CD4+ non-Tregs (CD4+CD25-), CD4 and CD8 cells were FACS-sorted from thawed PBMCs. A few combined kidney and bone marrow transplant recipients from the ITN036ST trial were included as patients, and samples were available only from these trial subjects. Healthy control blood was processed to PBMCs by Ficoll density gradient and cryopreserved, and patient PBMCs were collected before and after transplant. The chain is assembled from TRBV2 and TRBJ1-4, with an unclear D gene assignment. This receptor was taken from a human donor who received a combined kidney and bone marrow transplant. Sequencing was performed on CD4+ T cells from blood, taken before the transplant. The bases are TGTGCCAGCAGCCGTGATGGAGCTCCGAATGAAAAACTGTTTTTT. Its protein is CASSRDGAPNEKLFF.